Below, 17 T cell receptor beta chains from the same sample are listed, as sequenced in a study of neurological immune-mediated disorders. One entry per CDR3 protein results from TCRdb running MiXCR on the 5' RACE reads. Among 25,000 to 35,000 distinct CDR3 sequences listed, roughly an eighth were seen once. The sample consisted of PBMCs. These TCRs come from a man between 60 and 75 years old in good health.

This clonotype was seen ten or more times. This chain connects TRBV20-1 to TRBJ2-7; D is undetermined. Trimming shortened V by 3 bases and J by 7 bases, and 13 bases separated the two germline ends. Per germline, CDR1 DFQATT and CDR2 SNEGSKA (reference sequence). CDR3 size: 12 residues. The CDR3 bases are TGCAGTGCTAGTGGGCTAGTGCGTGAGCAGTACTTC. This gives the protein CSASGLVREQYF.

This clonotype was detected ten times or more. The V and J genes are TRBV9 and TRBJ2-1; TRBD2 is a possible D gene (6 bases). The CDR3 spans 12 residues. V was clipped by 1 base and J by 7 bases, with 6 bases between them. Germline CDR1 is SGDLS and CDR2 is YYNGEE. The CDR3, as DNA: TGTGCCAGCAGCGTACGGGAGAATGAGCAGTTCTTC. Translating gives CASSVRENEQFF.

In regard to this clonotype: This sequence may be a read error, since a much larger clone differs from it by one base. J is TRBJ1-2 and V is TRBV29-1; 9 bases are a match to TRBD1. This CDR3 is 12 amino acids long. CDR1 is SQVTM, CDR2 ANQGSEA, per germline. V trimming: 6 bases; J trimming: 9 bases; junction bases outside the gene matches: 8. Here the CDR3 DNA reads TGCAGCGTCGTGGGGACAGGGCCTTGCTACACCTTC. As protein: CSVVGTGPCYTF.

V is TRBV2 and J is TRBJ2-1; no clear D. Germline loops: CDR1 SNHLY, CDR2 FYNNEI. Trimming cost V 2 bases and J 0 bases, with 11 bases left between them. This CDR3 spans 16 amino acids. The CDR3 coding sequence is TGTGCCAGCAGTGAAAACTGGCTGAGCTCCTACAATGAGCAGTTCTTC. This translates into CASSENWLSSYNEQFF.

This clonotype came up many times. The gene calls are TRBV5-1 and TRBJ2-2, with D perhaps TRBD2 (5 bases). This CDR3 comprises 17 residues. Trimming took off 0 bases at V and 4 bases at J, with 16 bases between the two ends. The germline V gene encodes CDR1 SGHRS and CDR2 YFSETQ. The CDR3 DNA sequence: TGCGCCAGCAGCTTGGTTATCACCACGGACTCCACCGGGGAGCTGTTTTTT. Translation: CASSLVITTDSTGELFF.

This clonotype showed up many times. The gene calls are TRBV7-2 and TRBJ2-5, with D maybe TRBD2 (6 bases). V shed 1 base and J shed 7 bases, with 19 bases lying between them. The CDR3 sequence is 16 residues long. Per germline, CDR1 SGHTA and CDR2 FQGNSA. CDR3 region: CASSLGRAGWGLTQYF. As DNA, the CDR3 is TGTGCCAGCAGCTTAGGCCGAGCGGGCTGGGGGTTGACCCAGTACTTC.

CDR3 nucleotides: TGTGCCAGCAGTTACTCGATACACGAGGGATCGGACAAAAACATTCAGTACTTC. The encoded protein is CASSYSIHEGSDKNIQYF. The rearrangement links TRBV6-5 to TRBJ2-4, with TRBD2 as a possible D gene (5 bases). CDR1 MNHEY and CDR2 SVGAGI come from the germline V gene. This CDR3 region has 18 residues. V was trimmed by 0 bases and J by 3 bases, leaving 18 bases between them.

This clonotype was picked up many times. V and J are TRBV12-5 and TRBJ2-7, with 9 bases aligning to TRBD1. CDR1 LGHNT and CDR2 FRNRAP come from the germline V gene. Trimming cost V 1 base and J 2 bases; bases outside gene matches: 6. The CDR3 runs 16 residues. For the CDR3, the DNA is TGTGCTAGTGGTTTGGACCGGACAGGGGCTCCCTACGAGCAGTACTTC. Translated, it gives CASGLDRTGAPYEQYF.

This clonotype was seen ten or more times. This rearrangement joins TRBV7-2 to TRBJ2-5, with 16 bases fitting TRBD2. V lost 1 base, J lost 4 bases, and 3 bases stayed unmatched. The CDR3 contains 17 residues. Germline-derived CDR1 and CDR2 are SGHTA and FQGNSA. CDR3 sequence reads: CASSLVGTSGRVETQYF. The CDR3 region has the DNA TGTGCCAGCAGCTTAGTAGGGACTAGCGGGAGGGTAGAGACCCAGTACTTC. Together with reference TRBV7-2 and TRBJ2-5, the CDR3 gives the full variable domain: GAGVSQSPSNKVTEKGKDVELRCDPISGHTALYWYRQSLGQGLEFLIYFQGNSAPDKSGLPSDRFSAERTGGSVSTLTIQRTQQEDSAVYLCASSLVGTSGRVETQYFGPGTRLLVL.

Ten or more counts support this clonotype. V usage is TRBV28 and J usage is TRBJ2-1; 10 bases align to TRBD1. The CDR3 runs 15 residues. Trimming cost V 4 bases and J 6 bases; bases outside gene matches: 6. Germline V gene lookup returns CDR1 MDHEN and CDR2 SYDVKM. The DNA of the CDR3 is TGTGCCAGCAGTTGGGACAGGGGTTTGCCCAATGAGCAGTTCTTC. It is translated as CASSWDRGLPNEQFF. The full variable domain, its missing parts supplied by reference TRBV28 and TRBJ2-1, is DVKVTQSSRYLVKRTGEKVFLECVQDMDHENMFWYRQDPGLGLRLIYFSYDVKMKEKGDIPEGYSVSREKKERFSLILESASTNQTSMYLCASSWDRGLPNEQFFGPGTRLTVL.

This clonotype was counted at least ten times. The CDR3 protein is CASSQVSSGGLGELFF. The CDR3 DNA reads TGTGCCAGCAGCCAAGTCTCCAGCGGAGGGCTCGGGGAGCTGTTTTTT. V is TRBV3-1 and J is TRBJ2-2; tentatively, D is TRBD2 (6 bases). Germline loops: CDR1 LGHDT, CDR2 YNNKEL (reference sequence). There are 16 residues in the CDR3. Trimming cost V 1 base and J 7 bases, with 16 bases left between them.

This clonotype was seen ten or more times. The gene calls are TRBV12-3 or TRBV12-4 and TRBJ1-6, with D possibly matching TRBD1 (5 bases). Trimming took off 8 bases at V and 9 bases at J, with 17 bases between the two ends. The CDR3 spans 14 residues. CDR3 residues: CASRDPRDGSPLHF. The CDR3 bases are TGTGCCAGCCGCGACCCCAGGGATGGTTCACCCCTCCACTTT.

In this sample, this clonotype turned up many times. The genes are TRBV12-3 or TRBV12-4 and TRBJ1-5, with 8 bases that match TRBD1. This CDR3 region has 17 residues. Trimming cost V 7 bases and J 3 bases; bases outside gene matches: 14. In DNA form, the CDR3 reads TGTGCCAGCACCTTCAGGGGGCGGGGAGTAGTCAATCAGCCCCAGCATTTT. Encoded protein: CASTFRGRGVVNQPQHF.

This clonotype was counted many times. This chain connects TRBV9 to TRBJ2-1; 10 bases line up with TRBD2. Losses at the gene ends were 2 bases for V and 16 bases for J; bases not matched to a gene: 6. The CDR3 sequence is 12 residues long. Germline lookup yields CDR1 SGDLS and CDR2 YYNGEE. The DNA for the CDR3 is TGTGCCAGCAGCGTCTTGAGCGGGAGGGTATTCTTC. Encoded protein: CASSVLSGRVFF.

The table lists this clonotype with many counts. J is TRBJ2-5 and V is TRBV11-2; possible D gene TRBD2, 5 bases. The CDR3 runs to 14 residues. CDR1 and CDR2 (germline): SGHAT, FQNNGV. Trimming took 1 base from V and 4 from J, leaving 10 bases between them. The CDR3 region is CASSLGGEGETQYF. In DNA form, the CDR3 reads TGTGCCAGCAGCTTAGGGGGAGAGGGAGAGACCCAGTACTTC.

This clonotype was detected many times. The chain uses TRBV5-5 and TRBJ1-2; D is perhaps TRBD1 (6 bases). The V end lost 4 bases, the J end lost 4 bases, and 14 bases lay between the germline ends. Germline V gene data show CDR1 as SGHKS and CDR2 as YYEKEE (reference sequence). The length of the CDR3 is 14 residues. The CDR3 here is CASSPVVQGYGYTF. CDR3 coding DNA: TGTGCCAGCAGCCCGGTGGTACAGGGCTATGGCTACACCTTC. Together with reference TRBV5-5 and TRBJ1-2, the CDR3 gives the full variable domain: DAGVTQSPTHLIKTRGQQVTLRCSPISGHKSVSWYQQVLGQGPQFIFQYYEKEERGRGNFPDRFSARQFPNYSSELNVNALLLGDSALYLCASSPVVQGYGYTFGSGTRLTVV.

Many counts were recorded for this clonotype. V and J are TRBV7-2 and TRBJ2-1, with D possibly called TRBD1 or TRBD2 (7 bases each). V lost 5 bases and J 8 bases, leaving 22 bases between the germline ends. Germline assignment: CDR1 SGHTA and CDR2 FQGNSA. CDR3 length: 16 amino acids. The CDR3 region has the DNA TGTGCCAGCAGCGGGGGGGCAGGGGGGTCCGTCGATGAGCAGTTCTTC. Its protein product is CASSGGAGGSVDEQFF.